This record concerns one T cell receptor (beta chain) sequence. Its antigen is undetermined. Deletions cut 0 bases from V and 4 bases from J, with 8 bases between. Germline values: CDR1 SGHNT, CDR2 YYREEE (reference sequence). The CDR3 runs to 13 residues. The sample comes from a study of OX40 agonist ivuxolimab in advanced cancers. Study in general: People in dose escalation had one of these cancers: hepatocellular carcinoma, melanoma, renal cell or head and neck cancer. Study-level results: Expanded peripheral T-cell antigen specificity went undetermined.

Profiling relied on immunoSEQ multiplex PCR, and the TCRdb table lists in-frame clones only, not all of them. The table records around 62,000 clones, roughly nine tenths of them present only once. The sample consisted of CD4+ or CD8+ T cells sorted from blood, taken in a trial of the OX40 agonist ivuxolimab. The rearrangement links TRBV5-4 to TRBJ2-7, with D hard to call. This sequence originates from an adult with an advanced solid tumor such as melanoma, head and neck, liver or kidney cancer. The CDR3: CASSLGYEYEQYF. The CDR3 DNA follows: TGTGCCAGCAGCTTGGGGTACGAGTACGAGCAGTACTTC. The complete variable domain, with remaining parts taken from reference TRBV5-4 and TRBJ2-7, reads ETGVTQSPTHLIKTRGQQVTLRCSSQSGHNTVSWYQQALGQGPQFIFQYYREEENGRGNFPPRFSGLQFPNYSSELNVNALELDDSALYLCASSLGYEYEQYFGPGTRLTVT.